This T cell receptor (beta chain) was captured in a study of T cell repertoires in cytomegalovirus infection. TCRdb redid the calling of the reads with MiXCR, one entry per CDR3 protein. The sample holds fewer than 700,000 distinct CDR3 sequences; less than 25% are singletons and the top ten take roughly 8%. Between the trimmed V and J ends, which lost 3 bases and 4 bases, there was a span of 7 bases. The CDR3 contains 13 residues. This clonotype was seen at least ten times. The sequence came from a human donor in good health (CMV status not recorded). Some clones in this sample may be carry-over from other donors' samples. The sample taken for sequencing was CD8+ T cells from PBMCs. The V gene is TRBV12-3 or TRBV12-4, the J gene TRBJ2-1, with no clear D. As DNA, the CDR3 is TGTGCCAGCAGTTTCGGCACATACAATGAGCAGTTCTTC. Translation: CASSFGTYNEQFF.